This is a list of T cell receptor beta chains from one sample in a study of T cell responses to AZD1222 COVID-19 vaccine. Measured with immunoSEQ multiplex PCR; TCRdb has only the in-frame clones, and not every one. This table has some 86,000 clones, 88% appearing once. This specimen was peripheral blood, taken 28 days after the second AZD1222 dose. These receptors were collected from an adult who received the AZD1222 COVID-19 vaccine. The CDR3 runs from the conserved cysteine through the conserved F or W. The order of the fields is clone size, V gene, J gene, CDR3 protein. Clone size is shown for a subset of rows, as once, few, many or a class of expanded clone.

abundance: .; v_gene: TRBV19; j_gene: TRBJ1-4; CDR3aa: CASSIDSATNEKLFF
abundance: once; v_gene: TRBV4-3; j_gene: TRBJ2-1; CDR3aa: CASSQEVLNNEQFF
abundance: .; v_gene: TRBV5-1; j_gene: TRBJ1-5; CDR3aa: CASSRTGNQPQHF
abundance: .; v_gene: TRBV27; j_gene: TRBJ2-7; CDR3aa: CASSTPTSGSYEQYF
abundance: .; v_gene: TRBV3-1/TRBV3-2; j_gene: TRBJ2-1; CDR3aa: CASSVSAYNEQFF
abundance: .; v_gene: TRBV27; j_gene: TRBJ1-6; CDR3aa: CASSSREGNGNSPLHF
abundance: .; v_gene: TRBV2; j_gene: TRBJ1-5; CDR3aa: CASSVTLQGRDQPQHF
abundance: .; v_gene: TRBV5-4; j_gene: TRBJ2-4; CDR3aa: CASSSSGTAAKNIQYF
abundance: .; v_gene: TRBV18; j_gene: TRBJ2-3; CDR3aa: CASSPRQTAGDTQYF
abundance: .; v_gene: TRBV27; j_gene: TRBJ2-1; CDR3aa: CASSLLGNEQFF
abundance: few; v_gene: TRBV5-1; j_gene: TRBJ1-2; CDR3aa: CASSYSGMDGYTF
abundance: .; v_gene: TRBV2; j_gene: TRBJ2-6; CDR3aa: CASRGQSSGANVLTF
abundance: .; v_gene: TRBV21-1; j_gene: TRBJ2-1; CDR3aa: CASSKALGDSTSYNEQFF
abundance: .; v_gene: TRBV5-1; j_gene: TRBJ1-3; CDR3aa: CASSFMTGNTIYF
abundance: .; v_gene: TRBV12-3/TRBV12-4; j_gene: TRBJ1-1; CDR3aa: CASSEGTEAFF
abundance: .; v_gene: TRBV6-2/TRBV6-3; j_gene: TRBJ1-6; CDR3aa: CASSYSRVGTPSPLHF
abundance: once; v_gene: TRBV4-2; j_gene: TRBJ2-1; CDR3aa: CASSQAGTGAIRQFF
abundance: .; v_gene: TRBV6-6; j_gene: TRBJ2-5; CDR3aa: CASRNRDRGQETQYF
abundance: .; v_gene: TRBV5-1; j_gene: TRBJ1-1; CDR3aa: CASSFSGADTEAFF
abundance: once; v_gene: TRBV27; j_gene: TRBJ2-5; CDR3aa: CASSLVRQETQYF
abundance: .; v_gene: TRBV7-6; j_gene: TRBJ1-4; CDR3aa: CASSLAPGEKLFF
abundance: .; v_gene: TRBV23-1; j_gene: TRBJ1-2; CDR3aa: CASSQFVGAPFRRGYTF